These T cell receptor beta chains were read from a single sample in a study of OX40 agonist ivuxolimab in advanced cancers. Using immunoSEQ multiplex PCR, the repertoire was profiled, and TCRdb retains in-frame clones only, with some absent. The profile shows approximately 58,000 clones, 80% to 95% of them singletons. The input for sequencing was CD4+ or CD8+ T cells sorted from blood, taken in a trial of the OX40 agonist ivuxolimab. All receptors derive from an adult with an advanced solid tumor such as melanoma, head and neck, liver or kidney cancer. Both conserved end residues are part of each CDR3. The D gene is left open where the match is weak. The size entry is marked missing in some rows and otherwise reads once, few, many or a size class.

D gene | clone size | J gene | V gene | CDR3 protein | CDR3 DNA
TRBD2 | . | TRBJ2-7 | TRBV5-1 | CASTRGGGQEYEQYF | TGCGCCAGCACCCGTGGGGGGGGTCAGGAATACGAGCAGTACTTC
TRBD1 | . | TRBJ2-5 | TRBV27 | CASSRTGTEETQYF | TGTGCCAGCAGTCGGACCGGGACAGAAGAGACCCAGTACTTC
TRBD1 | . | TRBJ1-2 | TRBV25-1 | CASSDPGTANYGYTF | TGTGCCAGCAGCGACCCCGGGACAGCTAACTATGGCTACACCTTC
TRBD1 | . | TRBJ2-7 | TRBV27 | CASSLSGQGYSYEQYF | TGTGCCAGCAGTTTGTCGGGACAGGGATACTCCTACGAGCAGTACTTC
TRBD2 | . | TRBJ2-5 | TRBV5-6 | CASSLDALAGETQYF | TGTGCCAGCAGCTTGGATGCACTAGCGGGAGAGACCCAGTACTTC
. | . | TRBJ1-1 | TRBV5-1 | CASSIEQGVNTEAFF | TGCGCCAGCAGCATCGAACAGGGCGTGAACACTGAAGCTTTCTTT
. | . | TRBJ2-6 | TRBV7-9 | CASRPRGSGANVLTF | TGTGCCAGCAGGCCAAGGGGCTCTGGGGCCAACGTCCTGACTTTC
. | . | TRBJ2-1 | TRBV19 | CASSIDTRTASYNEQFF | TGTGCCAGTAGTATAGACACCCGTACGGCCTCCTACAATGAGCAGTTCTTC
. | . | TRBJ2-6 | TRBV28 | CATSDRLGLLTF | TGTGCCACCTCCGACAGGTTAGGACTCCTGACTTTC
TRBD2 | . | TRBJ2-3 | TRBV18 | CASSTTSGGPDTQYF | TGTGCCAGCTCGACAACTAGCGGAGGCCCAGATACGCAGTATTTT
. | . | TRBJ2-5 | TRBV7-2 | CASRPSYLQETQYF | TGTGCCAGCAGACCAAGCTACCTCCAAGAGACCCAGTACTTC
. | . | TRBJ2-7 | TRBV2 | CASSEGYFSYEQYF | TGTGCCAGCAGTGAGGGCTATTTCTCCTACGAGCAGTACTTC
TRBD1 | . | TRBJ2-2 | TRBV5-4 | CASSSSGTGAAGELFF | TGTGCCAGCAGCTCATCCGGGACAGGGGCGGCCGGGGAGCTGTTTTTT
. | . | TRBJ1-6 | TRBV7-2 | CASSLRDMAGGKSSPLHF | TGTGCCAGCAGCTTAAGGGACATGGCGGGGGGGAAGAGTTCACCCCTCCACTTT
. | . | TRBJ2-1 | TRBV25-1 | CASAASPGRNEQFF | TGTGCCAGCGCAGCCTCCCCGGGGCGCAATGAGCAGTTCTTC
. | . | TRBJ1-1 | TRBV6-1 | CASISSLLNTEAFF | TGTGCCAGCATTTCCTCACTACTGAACACTGAAGCTTTCTTT
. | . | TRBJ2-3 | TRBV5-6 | CASSIGSGSSGTDTQYF | TGTGCCAGCAGCATAGGGAGCGGGTCGAGCGGCACAGATACGCAGTATTTT
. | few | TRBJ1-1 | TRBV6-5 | CASSYERNTEAFF | TGTGCCAGCAGTTACGAACGGAACACTGAAGCTTTCTTT
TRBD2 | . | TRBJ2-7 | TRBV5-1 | CASRGTTSGYEQYF | TGCGCCAGCCGGGGAACGACTAGCGGCTACGAGCAGTACTTC
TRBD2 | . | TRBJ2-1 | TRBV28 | CASSLTAGGGSYNEQFF | TGTGCCAGCAGCTTAACAGCGGGAGGGGGTTCCTACAATGAGCAGTTCTTC
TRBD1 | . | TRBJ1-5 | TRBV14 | CASSHDRGQPQHF | TGTGCCAGCAGCCATGACAGGGGCCAGCCCCAGCATTTT
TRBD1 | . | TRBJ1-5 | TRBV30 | CAWSTGEQPQHF | TGTGCCTGGAGTACAGGGGAACAGCCCCAGCATTTT
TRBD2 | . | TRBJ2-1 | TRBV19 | CASSIRTSGSGWRDEQFF | TGTGCCAGTAGTATAAGAACTAGCGGGAGCGGTTGGAGGGATGAGCAGTTCTTC
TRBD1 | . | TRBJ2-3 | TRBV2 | CASRLDRAVTDTQYF | TGTGCCAGCAGATTAGACAGGGCCGTCACAGATACGCAGTATTTT
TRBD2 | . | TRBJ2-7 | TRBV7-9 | CASSTTGTSSEQYF | TGTGCCAGCAGCACCACCGGGACTAGTTCCGAGCAGTACTTC
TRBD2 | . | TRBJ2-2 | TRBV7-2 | CASSKLAGRPGELFF | TGTGCCAGCAGCAAACTAGCGGGAAGGCCCGGGGAGCTGTTTTTT
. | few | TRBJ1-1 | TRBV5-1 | CASSATQGTGTEAFF | TGCGCCAGCAGCGCAACACAGGGAACGGGCACTGAAGCTTTCTTT